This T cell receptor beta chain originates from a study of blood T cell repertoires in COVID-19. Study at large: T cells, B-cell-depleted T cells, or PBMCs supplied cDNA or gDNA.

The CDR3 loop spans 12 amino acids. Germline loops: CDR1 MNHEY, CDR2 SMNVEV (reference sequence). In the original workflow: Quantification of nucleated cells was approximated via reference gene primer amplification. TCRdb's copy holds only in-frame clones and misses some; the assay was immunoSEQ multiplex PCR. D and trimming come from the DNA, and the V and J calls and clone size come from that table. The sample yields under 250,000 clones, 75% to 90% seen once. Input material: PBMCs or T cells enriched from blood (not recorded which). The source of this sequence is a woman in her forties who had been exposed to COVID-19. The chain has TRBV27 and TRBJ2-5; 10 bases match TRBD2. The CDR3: CGSGRAGETQYF. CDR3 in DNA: TGTGGAAGCGGGAGGGCCGGGGAGACCCAGTACTTC.